This T cell receptor beta chain was identified during a study of T cell responses to AZD1222 COVID-19 vaccine. Study-level findings and limits: Nearly half of spike-specific TCRs reportedly target variant regions that are unmutated in the B.1.351 and B.1.1.7 variants. The donor cohort was predominantly white British with a female majority, and clonal diversity may have been underestimated.

With respect to this clone: What it binds is not known.

The ends lost 4 bases at V and 6 bases at J; junction bases unmatched: 0. The length of the CDR3 is 12 residues. CDR1 is KGHSH and CDR2 is LQKENI in the germline V gene. Analyses pooled second doses at about 4 or about 12 weeks. Only in-frame clones appear in the TCRdb table, and some are missing; sequencing was by immunoSEQ multiplex PCR. The table includes fewer than 200,000 clones, 80% to 90% detected once. The source of this sequence is an adult who received the AZD1222 COVID-19 vaccine. The sample in question was peripheral blood, obtained 28 days after the second AZD1222 dose. The gene calls are TRBV18 and TRBJ1-2; 9 bases are shared with TRBD1. The CDR3 reads CASSRTGDGYTF. CDR3 bases: TGTGCCAGCTCACGGACAGGGGATGGCTACACCTTC.